This TCR beta chain was observed in a study of blood T cell repertoires in COVID-19. Overall study: Nucleic acid was either cDNA or gDNA, and it came from T cells, B-cell-depleted T cells, or PBMCs.

Authors' processing steps: Nucleated cell number was recorded as an estimate derived from reference gene primer amplification. Sequencing used immunoSEQ multiplex PCR; TCRdb keeps in-frame clones, though not all of them. The V and J calls and the clone size are those of that table, but D and trimming were determined from the DNA. Of about 180,000 clones in the sample, 70% to 90% were seen once. V lost 5 bases to trimming and J lost 3 bases; unmatched junction nucleotides: 6. Germline V gene lookup returns CDR1 SGHAT and CDR2 FQNNGV. This CDR3 is built from 16 residues. The sequenced material came from peripheral blood. The gene calls are TRBV11-2 and TRBJ2-3, with TRBD2 identical over 12 bases. The origin of this receptor is a woman aged 30 to 39 with acute or convalescent COVID-19. The CDR3 nucleotides are TGTGCCAGCAGCCCGTTCGGGACTAGCGGGACAGATACGCAGTATTTT. Its protein is CASSPFGTSGTDTQYF.